This T cell receptor (beta chain) is drawn from a study of neurological immune-mediated disorders. Whole-study results and caveats: HTLV-1-associated myelopathy had the most TCR clonal expansion, whereas multiple sclerosis had the least (lower than in healthy controls).

cDNA synthesis was performed by 5'RACE with 10-nucleotide random UMIs. From the 5' RACE reads, TCRdb called clonotypes with MiXCR, one entry per CDR3 protein. The repertoire holds about 35,000 distinct CDR3 sequences, with less than 8.5% as singletons. This clonotype was seen many times. Its antigen is still unknown. J gave up 4 bases and V 6 bases, and 10 bases lay outside the gene matches. This CDR3 contains 15 residues. From germline, CDR1 is MDHEN and CDR2 SYDVKM. The sample taken for sequencing was PBMCs. The chain is built from TRBV28 and TRBJ2-7; 9 bases match TRBD2. This sequence was found in a woman aged 40 to 50 in good health. The CDR3, as DNA: TGTGCCAGCAGCCCCGCGGGGGGGGGAGGTTACGAGCAGTACTTC. Protein: CASSPAGGGGYEQYF.